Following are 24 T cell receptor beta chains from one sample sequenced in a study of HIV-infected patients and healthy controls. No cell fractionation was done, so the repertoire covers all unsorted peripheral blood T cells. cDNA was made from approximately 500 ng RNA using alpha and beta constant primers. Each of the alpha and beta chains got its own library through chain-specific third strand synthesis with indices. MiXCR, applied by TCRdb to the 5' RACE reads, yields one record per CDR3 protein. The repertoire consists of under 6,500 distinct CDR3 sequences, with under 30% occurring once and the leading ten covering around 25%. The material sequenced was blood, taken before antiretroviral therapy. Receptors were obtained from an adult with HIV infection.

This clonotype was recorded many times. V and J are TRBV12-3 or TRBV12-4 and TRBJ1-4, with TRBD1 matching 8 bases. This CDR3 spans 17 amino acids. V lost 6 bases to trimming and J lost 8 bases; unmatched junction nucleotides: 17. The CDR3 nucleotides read TGTGCCAGCAGCCTACAGGACAGGGAGGGTTTTAACGAAAAACTGTTTTTT. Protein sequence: CASSLQDREGFNEKLFF.

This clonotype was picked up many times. CDR3 sequence (DNA): TGTGCCTGGTCCCGAGAAGGGTTACCTTCCAATGAGCAGTTCTTC. Encoded protein: CAWSREGLPSNEQFF. This chain joins TRBV30 and TRBJ2-1; no clear D gene. This CDR3 has 15 amino acids. Germline lookup yields CDR1 GTSNPN and CDR2 SVGIG (reference sequence). Trimming pared 5 bases from V and 6 bases from J, leaving 20 bases between.

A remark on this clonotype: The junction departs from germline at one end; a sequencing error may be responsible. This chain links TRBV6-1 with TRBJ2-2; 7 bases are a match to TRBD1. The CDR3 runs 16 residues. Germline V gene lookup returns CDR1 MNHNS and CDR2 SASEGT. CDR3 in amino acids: CASSEWTGGYTGELFF. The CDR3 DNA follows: TGTGCCAGCAGTGAATGGACAGGCGGTTACACCGGTGAGCTGTTTTTT.

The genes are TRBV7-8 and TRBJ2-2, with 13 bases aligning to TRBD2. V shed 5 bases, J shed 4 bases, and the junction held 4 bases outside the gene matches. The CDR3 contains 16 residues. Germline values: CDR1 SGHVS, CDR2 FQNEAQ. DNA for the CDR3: TGTGCCAGCAGCAGACTAGCGGGAGGTAGCACCGGGGAGCTGTTTTTT. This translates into CASSRLAGGSTGELFF.

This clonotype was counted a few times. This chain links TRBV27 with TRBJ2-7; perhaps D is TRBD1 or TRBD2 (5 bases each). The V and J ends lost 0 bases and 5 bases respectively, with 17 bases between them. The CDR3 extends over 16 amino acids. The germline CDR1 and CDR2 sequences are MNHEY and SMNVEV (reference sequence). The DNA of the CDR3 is TGTGCCAGCAGTTTATCGAGGGCTACGGGACGCAACGAGCAGTACTTC. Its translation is CASSLSRATGRNEQYF.

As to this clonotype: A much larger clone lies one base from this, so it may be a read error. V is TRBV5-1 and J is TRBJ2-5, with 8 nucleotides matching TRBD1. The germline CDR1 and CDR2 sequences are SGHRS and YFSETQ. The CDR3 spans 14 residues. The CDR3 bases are TGCGGCAGCAGCTTCACAGGGGGGAAAGAGACCCAGTACTTC. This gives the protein CGSSFTGGKETQYF.

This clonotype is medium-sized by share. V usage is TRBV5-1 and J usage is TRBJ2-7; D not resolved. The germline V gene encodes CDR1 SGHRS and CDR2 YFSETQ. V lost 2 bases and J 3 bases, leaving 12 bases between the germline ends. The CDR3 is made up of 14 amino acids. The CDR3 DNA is TGCGCCAGCAGCTTCCCCGACACGAACTACGAGCAGTACTTC. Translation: CASSFPDTNYEQYF.

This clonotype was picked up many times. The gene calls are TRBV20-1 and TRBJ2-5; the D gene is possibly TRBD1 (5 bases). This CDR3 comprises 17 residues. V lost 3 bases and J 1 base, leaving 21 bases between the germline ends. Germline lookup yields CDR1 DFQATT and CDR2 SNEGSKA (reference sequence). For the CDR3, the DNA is TGCAGTGCTAGGGGTGTCGAGCAGGGCGCCCCCCAAGAGACCCAGTACTTC. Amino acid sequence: CSARGVEQGAPQETQYF.

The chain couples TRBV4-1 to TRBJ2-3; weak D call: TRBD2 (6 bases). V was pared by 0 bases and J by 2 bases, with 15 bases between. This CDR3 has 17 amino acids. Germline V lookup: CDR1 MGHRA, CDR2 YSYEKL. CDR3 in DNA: TGCGCCAGCAGCCAAGAAGTTCTGGGACTCTACACAGATACGCAGTATTTT. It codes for CASSQEVLGLYTDTQYF.

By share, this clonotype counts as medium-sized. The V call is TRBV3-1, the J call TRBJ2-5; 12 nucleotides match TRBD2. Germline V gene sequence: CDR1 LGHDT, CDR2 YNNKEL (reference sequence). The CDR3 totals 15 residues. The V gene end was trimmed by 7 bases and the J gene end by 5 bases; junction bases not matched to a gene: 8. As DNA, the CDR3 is TGTGCCAGCACGTCTAGCGGGGGGGCACGGGAGACCCAGTACTTC. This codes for CASTSSGGARETQYF.

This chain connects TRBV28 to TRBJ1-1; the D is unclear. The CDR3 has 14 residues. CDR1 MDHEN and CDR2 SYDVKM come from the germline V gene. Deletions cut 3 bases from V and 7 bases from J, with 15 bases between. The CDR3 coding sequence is TGTGCCAGCAGTTTCCCCAACAGCGATTTTGAAGCTTTCTTT. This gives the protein CASSFPNSDFEAFF.

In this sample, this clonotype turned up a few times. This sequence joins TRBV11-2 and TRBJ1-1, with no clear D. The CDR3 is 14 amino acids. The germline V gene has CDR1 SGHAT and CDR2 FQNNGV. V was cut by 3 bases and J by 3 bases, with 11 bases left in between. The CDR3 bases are TGTGCCAGCAGCTTTAGTAGCGGAGACACTGAAGCTTTCTTT. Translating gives CASSFSSGDTEAFF. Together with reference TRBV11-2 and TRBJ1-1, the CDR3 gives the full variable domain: EAGVAQSPRYKIIEKRQSVAFWCNPISGHATLYWYQQILGQGPKLLIQFQNNGVVDDSQLPKDRFSAERLKGVDSTLKIQPAKLEDSAVYLCASSFSSGDTEAFFGQGTRLTVV.

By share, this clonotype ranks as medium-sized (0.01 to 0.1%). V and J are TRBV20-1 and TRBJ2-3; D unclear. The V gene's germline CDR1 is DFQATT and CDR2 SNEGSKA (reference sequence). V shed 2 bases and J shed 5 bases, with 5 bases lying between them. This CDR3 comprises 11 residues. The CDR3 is CSARHGDTQYF. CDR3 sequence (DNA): TGCAGTGCTAGACACGGAGATACGCAGTATTTT.

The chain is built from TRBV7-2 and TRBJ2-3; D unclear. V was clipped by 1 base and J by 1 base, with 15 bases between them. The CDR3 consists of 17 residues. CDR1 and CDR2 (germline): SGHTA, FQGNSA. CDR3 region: CASSLGLAGPRTDTQYF. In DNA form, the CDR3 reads TGTGCCAGCAGCTTAGGGCTTGCAGGCCCACGCACAGATACGCAGTATTTT.

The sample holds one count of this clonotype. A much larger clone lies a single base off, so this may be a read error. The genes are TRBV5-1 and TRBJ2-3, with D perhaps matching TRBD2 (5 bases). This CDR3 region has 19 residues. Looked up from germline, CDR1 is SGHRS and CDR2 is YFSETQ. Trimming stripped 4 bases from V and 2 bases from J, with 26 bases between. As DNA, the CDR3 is TGCGCCAGCAGCCAATACCGAGAAGAGGGATGGGGTCACACAGATACGCAGTATTTT. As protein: CASSQYREEGWGHTDTQYF.

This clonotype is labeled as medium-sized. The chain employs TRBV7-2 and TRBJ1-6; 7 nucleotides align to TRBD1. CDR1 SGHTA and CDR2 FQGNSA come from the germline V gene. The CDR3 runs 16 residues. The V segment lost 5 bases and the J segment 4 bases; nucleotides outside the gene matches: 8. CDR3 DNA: TGTGCCAGCAGCGCCGGGACAGCCTTATATAATTCACCCCTCCACTTT. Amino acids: CASSAGTALYNSPLHF.

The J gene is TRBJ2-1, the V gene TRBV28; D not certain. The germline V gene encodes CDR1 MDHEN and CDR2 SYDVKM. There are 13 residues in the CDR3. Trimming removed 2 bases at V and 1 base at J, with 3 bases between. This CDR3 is CASSLSSYNEQFF. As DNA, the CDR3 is TGTGCCAGCAGTTTAAGTTCCTACAATGAGCAGTTCTTC.

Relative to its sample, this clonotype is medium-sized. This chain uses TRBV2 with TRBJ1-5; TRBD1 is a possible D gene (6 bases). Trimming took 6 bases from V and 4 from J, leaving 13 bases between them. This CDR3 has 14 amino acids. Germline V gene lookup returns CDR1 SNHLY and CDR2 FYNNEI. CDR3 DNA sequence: TGTGCCAGCAGCCTCTACAGGGAGAATCAGCCCCAGCATTTT. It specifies CASSLYRENQPQHF.

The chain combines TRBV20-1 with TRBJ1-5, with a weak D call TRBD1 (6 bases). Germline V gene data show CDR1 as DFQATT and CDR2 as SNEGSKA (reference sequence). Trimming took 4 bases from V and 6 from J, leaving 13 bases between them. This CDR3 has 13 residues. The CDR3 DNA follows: TGCAGTGCTATGGGGGGGGCCCTTCAGCCCCAGCATTTT. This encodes CSAMGGALQPQHF.

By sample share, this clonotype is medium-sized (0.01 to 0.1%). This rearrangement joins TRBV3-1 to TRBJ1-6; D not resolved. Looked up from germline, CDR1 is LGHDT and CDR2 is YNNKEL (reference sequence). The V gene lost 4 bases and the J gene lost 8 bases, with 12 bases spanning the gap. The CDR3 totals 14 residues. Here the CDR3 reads CASSLSFFHSPLHF. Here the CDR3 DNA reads TGTGCCAGCAGCCTAAGCTTCTTTCATTCACCCCTCCACTTT. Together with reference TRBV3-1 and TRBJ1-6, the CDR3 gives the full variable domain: DTAVSQTPKYLVTQMGNDKSIKCEQNLGHDTMYWYKQDSKKFLKIMFSYNNKELIINETVPNRFSPKSPDKAHLNLHINSLELGDSAVYFCASSLSFFHSPLHFGNGTRLTVT.

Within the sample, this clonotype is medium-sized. CDR3 residues: CASSPTSGEYNEQFF. In nucleotides, the CDR3 is TGCGCCAGCAGCCCGACTAGCGGGGAATACAATGAGCAGTTCTTC. This chain connects TRBV4-1 to TRBJ2-1; 11 bases align to TRBD2. There are 15 residues in the CDR3. Trimming took 4 bases from V and 4 from J; bases not matched to a gene: 3. Per the germline V gene, CDR1 is MGHRA and CDR2 is YSYEKL.

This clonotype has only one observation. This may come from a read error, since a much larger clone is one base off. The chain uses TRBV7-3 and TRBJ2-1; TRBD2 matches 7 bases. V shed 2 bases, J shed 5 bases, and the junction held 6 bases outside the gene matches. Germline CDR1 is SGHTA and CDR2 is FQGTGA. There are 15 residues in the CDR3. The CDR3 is CASSLLWGGDNEQFF. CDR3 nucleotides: TGTGCCAGCAGCTTACTGTGGGGGGGGGACAATGAGCAGTTCTTC.

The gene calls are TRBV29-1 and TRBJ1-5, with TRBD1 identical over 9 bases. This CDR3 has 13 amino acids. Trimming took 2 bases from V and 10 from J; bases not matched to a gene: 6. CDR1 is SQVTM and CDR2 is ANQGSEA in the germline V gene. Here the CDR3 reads CSVETTGGGPQHF. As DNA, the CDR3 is TGCAGCGTTGAAACGACAGGGGGAGGACCCCAGCATTTT.

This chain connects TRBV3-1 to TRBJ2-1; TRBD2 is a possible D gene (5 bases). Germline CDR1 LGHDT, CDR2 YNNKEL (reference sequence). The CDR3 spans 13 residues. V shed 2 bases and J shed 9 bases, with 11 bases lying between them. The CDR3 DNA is TGTGCCAGCAGCCAACTAAATGGAGGTGAGCAGTTCTTC. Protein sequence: CASSQLNGGEQFF.